This TCR beta chain was recorded in a study of cytomegalovirus exposure and HLA in healthy donors. Study-wide background: The same platform used for the 666 first-cohort repertoires was also used for the 100 to 150 validation repertoires, as a later analysis reported.

Overall study results and limits: Testing in vitro showed a few CMV-associated chains specific for CMV antigens. Subsequent analysis showed first-cohort TCR clusters tending to co-occur in 95 to 150 validation repertoires. Cytomegalovirus-associated TCR beta chains were listed, numbering some 150.

Assay: immunoSEQ multiplex PCR; the TCRdb copy retains only in-frame clones and omits some. The data contain approximately 150,000 clones, 91% of them seen just once; the ten biggest clones take up more than 2.5%. Germline V gene sequence: CDR1 SNHLY, CDR2 FYNNEI. V lost 7 bases, J lost 6 bases, and 16 bases lay in between. The CDR3 loop spans 14 amino acids. A note on this clone: Its antigen remains unidentified.

The J gene is TRBJ1-5, the V gene TRBV2; D is uncertain. Input material: PBMCs. This sequence originates from a woman aged 18-35 years in good health and CMV-seropositive. CDR3 nucleotides: TGTGCCAGCATCCGGGAAGGAGGTAGTCAGCCCCAGCATTTT. It translates to CASIREGGSQPQHF.